The present T cell receptor (beta chain) was sequenced within a study of CD8 T cells in Susac syndrome. Study context: Treatment status at blood draw for the Susac syndrome patients was therapy-naive, corticosteroids, or intravenous immunoglobulin alone.

When the RNA was reverse transcribed, random hexamers were used with an input of roughly 0.45 to 1 ug. TCRdb processed the immunoSEQ multiplex PCR reads anew with MiXCR; each CDR3 protein has one entry. Among some 180,000 distinct CDR3 sequences, 90% to 95% were seen once, and the ten largest hold more than 0.08%. CD8+ and CD4+ T cells circulating in blood were sequenced for TCR beta. CD8+ and CD4+ T cells were negatively isolated; TEMRA cells were FACS-enriched. This clonotype was recorded only once. Germline assignment: CDR1 SGHVS and CDR2 FNYEAQ. This CDR3 region has 16 residues. The ends were cut back, 1 base at V and 1 base at J, with 12 bases in the middle.

V usage is TRBV7-6 and J usage is TRBJ2-3; D might be TRBD1 (5 bases). The receptor was isolated from a human donor with Susac syndrome. Sequenced sample: CD4+ T cells from PBMCs. The chain's CDR3 is CASSLGGQGGTDTQYF. DNA for the CDR3: TGTGCCAGCAGCTTAGGTGGGCAGGGTGGCACAGATACGCAGTATTTT.